A selection of T cell receptor beta chains follows, all from one sample in a study of CD8+CD57+ T cells in acquired aplastic anemia. TCRdb processed the reads anew with MiXCR; each CDR3 protein has one entry. The sample lists some 150,000 distinct CDR3 sequences, about 40% seen once, with around 8.4% in the top ten. The sample taken for sequencing was sorted CD4+, CD8+, or CD8+CD57+ T cells (not recorded which) from PBMCs. These receptors all stem from a human donor in good health, serving as a control. Each CDR3 is given with its conserved first and last residue. D genes are given only for firm matches. Only some rows state a clone size, as once, few, many or a class for expanded clones.

>TRBV14|many|TRBJ2-3|NA|15
TGTGCCAGCGGGGTTAGGGCCTACCCCGGAGATACGCAGTATTTT
CASGVRAYPGDTQYF
>TRBV10-3|many|TRBJ2-3|TRBD2|15
TGTGCCATCAGGAGAGACAGTAGCGGGGCAGATACGCAGTATTTT
CAIRRDSSGADTQYF
>TRBV6-1|few|TRBJ1-1|NA|14
TGTGCCAGCAGTAGCGAGACGGGGAACACTGAAGCTTTCTTT
CASSSETGNTEAFF
>TRBV15|NA|TRBJ2-1|TRBD2|16
TGTGCCACCAGCAGAAACGCGGGAGGACAGAACAATGAGCAGTTCTTC
CATSRNAGGQNNEQFF
>TRBV10-3|NA|TRBJ2-6|TRBD1|16
TGTGCCATCAGCGGGACAGGGAGCTCTGGGGCCAACGTCCTGACTTTC
CAISGTGSSGANVLTF
>TRBV10-3|NA|TRBJ1-1|NA|14
TGTGCCATCAGTGGGCTAGCGGAACAGGGTGAAGCTTTCTTT
CAISGLAEQGEAFF
>TRBV25-1|NA|TRBJ1-6|NA|13
TGTGCCAGCAGTGAATTGGGGAATTCACCCCTCCACTTT
CASSELGNSPLHF
>TRBV7-2|NA|TRBJ1-2|TRBD1|13
TGTGCCAGCACCCTGACAGGGAGTGCCGGCTACACCTTC
CASTLTGSAGYTF
>TRBV11-2|many|TRBJ2-5|TRBD2|15
TGTGCCAGCAGCTTAGTACTAGCGTTAGGCGAGACCCAGTACTTC
CASSLVLALGETQYF
>TRBV11-3|many|TRBJ2-7|TRBD1|14
TGTGCCAGCAGCCGCCGACAGGGCCTCGGCGAGCAGTACTTC
CASSRRQGLGEQYF
>TRBV2|NA|TRBJ1-4|NA|15
TGTGCCAGCAGCATCGGCCTGGCAGCTAATGAAAAACTGTTTTTT
CASSIGLAANEKLFF
>TRBV4-2|many|TRBJ2-3|NA|15
TGTGCCAGCAGCCCCGGGGCGAGGCTTACAGATACGCAGTATTTT
CASSPGARLTDTQYF
>TRBV19|many|TRBJ1-3|NA|16
TGTGCCAGTAGTACCGGGGTTCGAGACCTACGAAACACCATATATTTT
CASSTGVRDLRNTIYF
>TRBV6-5|NA|TRBJ1-1|NA|14
TGTGCCAGCAGTTACGTAACTGGGTACACTGAAGCTTTCTTT
CASSYVTGYTEAFF
>TRBV6-1|few|TRBJ1-4|NA|16
TGTGCCAGCACCCCCGAGGTGGACAGACCTAATGAAAAACTGTTTTTT
CASTPEVDRPNEKLFF
>TRBV27|NA|TRBJ2-5|NA|15
TGTGCCAGCAGATCAGGGTTAGGAGGTCAAGAGACCCAGTACTTC
CASRSGLGGQETQYF
>TRBV19|few|TRBJ1-2|NA|12
TGTGCCAGCTCACCACCGGGTGGTAGCTACACCTTC
CASSPPGGSYTF
>TRBV2|many|TRBJ1-5|NA|14
TGTGCCAGCAGAGGTGGAGATAGCAATCAGCCCCAGCATTTT
CASRGGDSNQPQHF